This paragraph reports one T cell receptor beta chain. Its target is unknown. This sample is drawn from a study of cytomegalovirus exposure and HLA in healthy donors. The overall study: One earlier analysis, a look at around 170 million T cells, found some 100 million unique TCR beta sequences. Regarding the study as a whole: In a later analysis, TCR beta V- and J-gene trimming showed a link to a missense DCLRE1C variant. The study put 160 or so TCR beta chains on its list as cytomegalovirus-associated. Some V segments (TRBV6-2 and TRBV6-3 among them) were excluded as indistinguishable.

CDR1 and CDR2 (germline): MDHEN, SYDVKM. J gave up 8 bases and V 8 bases, and 12 bases lay outside the gene matches. The length of the CDR3 is 17 residues. Primers included in the PCR were 60 Vbeta and 13 Jbeta primers. Sequenced by immunoSEQ multiplex PCR; TCRdb stores in-frame clones only, minus some. The profile covers about 190,000 clones, with 75% to 80% appearing a single time and around 6% taken by the ten largest. The rearrangement joins TRBV28 to TRBJ2-1; TRBD2 matches at 16 bases. Sequencing used PBMCs. This clonotype originated in a woman aged 25 to 39 in good health and CMV-seropositive. In DNA, the CDR3 is TGTGCCAGCGTACCGGGACTAGCGGGAGGGTTCCGATATGAGCAGTTCTTC. Encoded protein: CASVPGLAGGFRYEQFF.